Below are 27 T cell receptor beta chains sequenced from a single sample in a study of blood T cell repertoires in COVID-19. Measured with immunoSEQ multiplex PCR; TCRdb has only the in-frame clones, and not every one. The sample shows under 110,000 clones, about 82% of them seen only once. Sequencing was carried out using peripheral blood. The receptors here all came from a man older than 75 with COVID-19, enrolled during active disease.

The J gene is TRBJ1-2, the V gene TRBV5-1; 8 bases align to TRBD1. CDR3 length: 13 residues. V gave up 4 bases and J gave up 4 bases; unmatched junction bases: 3. Germline CDR1 and CDR2: SGHRS and YFSETQ. CDR3 sequence reads: CASSQGQVYGYTF. The DNA of the CDR3 is TGCGCCAGCAGCCAGGGACAGGTCTATGGCTACACCTTC.

This clone showed up just once. The chain has TRBV5-5 and TRBJ1-4, with 7 bases aligning to TRBD1. The CDR3 has 14 amino acids. Germline V gene lookup returns CDR1 SGHKS and CDR2 YYEKEE (reference sequence). V lost 5 bases, J lost 5 bases, and 6 bases stayed unmatched. In DNA form, the CDR3 reads TGTGCCAGCAGTCCCGGGACAGCCAATGAAAAACTGTTTTTT. Its translation: CASSPGTANEKLFF.

The J gene is TRBJ2-1, the V gene TRBV5-1, with D possibly matching TRBD2 (5 bases). The V end was cut by 0 bases, the J end by 4 bases, with 11 bases between. Germline V gene sequence: CDR1 SGHRS, CDR2 YFSETQ. The CDR3 is made up of 15 amino acids. The CDR3 DNA follows: TGCGCCAGCAGCTTGGTAATGGGAGAATACAATGAGCAGTTCTTC. It codes for CASSLVMGEYNEQFF.

In this sample, this clone turned up a few times. The chain recombines TRBV7-8 with TRBJ2-7, with 7 positions matching TRBD2. There are 15 residues in the CDR3. The germline gives CDR1 SGHVS, CDR2 FQNEAQ. The V gene end was trimmed by 5 bases and the J gene end by 7 bases; junction bases not matched to a gene: 14. CDR3 nucleotides: TGTGCCAGCAGCCCCAGGCTTCTAGCGGACTGGGAGCAGTACTTC. Encoded protein: CASSPRLLADWEQYF.

The V and J genes are TRBV5-1 and TRBJ1-5, with 7 bases matching TRBD1. CDR1 is SGHRS, CDR2 YFSETQ, per germline. This CDR3 spans 14 amino acids. The CDR3 DNA is TGCGCATGCCGCACAGGGGTGAGCAATCAGCCCCAGCATTTT. It codes for CACRTGVSNQPQHF.

V and J are TRBV21-1 and TRBJ2-7; the DNA was not compared with TRBD2, the D call given in the table. TRBV21-1 is listed as a pseudogene. The CDR3 has 13 amino acids. DNA of the CDR3: TGTGCCAGCAGCAAAGGGGAGTCCTACGAGCAGTACTTC. This translates into CASSKGESYEQYF.

This chain's CDR3 is CASRLGGNEQFF. The CDR3 DNA is TGTGCCAGCAGACTAGGAGGGAATGAGCAGTTCTTC. V gene TRBV3-1 (or the pseudogene TRBV3-2) combines with J gene TRBJ2-1, with D possibly matching TRBD2 (6 bases). The V end lost 6 bases, the J end lost 7 bases, and 10 bases lay between the germline ends. Germline V gives CDR1 LGHDT, CDR2 YNNKEL (reference sequence). The CDR3 has 12 residues.

The chain combines TRBV5-5 with TRBJ2-1; TRBD1 aligns across 7 bases. The germline CDR1 and CDR2 sequences are SGHKS and YYEKEE (reference sequence). CDR3 length: 16 amino acids. J lost 5 bases, V lost 0 bases, and 8 bases had no gene match. Here the CDR3 DNA reads TGTGCCAGCAGCTTGGGAGGGGGCCCTACCCACAATGAGCAGTTCTTC. It encodes CASSLGGGPTHNEQFF.

The rearrangement joins TRBV5-4 to TRBJ1-2; tentative D call: TRBD1 (5 bases). The CDR3 is 14 residues long. From germline, CDR1 is SGHNT and CDR2 YYREEE (reference sequence). V was shortened by 3 bases and J by 2 bases, with 11 bases between the two germline ends. The chain's CDR3 is CASSSVGANYGYTF. For the CDR3, the DNA is TGTGCCAGCAGCTCGGTAGGGGCCAACTATGGCTACACCTTC.

The V gene is TRBV19, the J gene TRBJ1-4; D is undetermined. The CDR3 sequence is 11 residues long. V was cut by 8 bases and J by 12 bases, with 13 bases left in between. Germline V gene sequence: CDR1 LNHDA, CDR2 SQIVND (reference sequence). CDR3: CASGGGGELFF. The DNA of the CDR3 is TGTGCCAGTGGAGGAGGTGGGGAACTGTTTTTT. Filled out from reference TRBV19 and TRBJ1-4, the complete variable domain reads DGGITQSPKYLFRKEGQNVTLSCEQNLNHDAMYWYRQDPGQGLRLIYYSQIVNDFQKGDIAEGYSVSREKKESFPLTVTSAQKNPTAFYLCASGGGGELFFGSGTQLSVL.

This clone was recorded many times. CDR3 in amino acids: CASTREKSTDTQYF. CDR3 DNA sequence: TGTGCCAGCACCCGGGAGAAAAGCACAGATACGCAGTATTTT. The V and J genes are TRBV6-5 and TRBJ2-3, with D maybe TRBD2 (6 bases). This CDR3 is built from 14 residues. Germline CDR1 is MNHEY and CDR2 is SVGAGI. V lost 7 bases, J lost 0 bases, and 11 bases lay in between.

J is TRBJ2-3 and V is TRBV11-3; the D gene is possibly TRBD2 (5 bases). The length of the CDR3 is 15 residues. V lost 8 bases and J 0 bases, leaving 15 bases between the germline ends. CDR1 is SGHNT and CDR2 is YENEEA in the germline V gene. Written as DNA, the CDR3 is TGTGCCAGCGGGGAGATACTCCCTAGCACAGATACGCAGTATTTT. It translates to CASGEILPSTDTQYF.

J is TRBJ2-1 and V is TRBV4-2, with 7 bases identical to TRBD2. The junction had 4 bases not matched to a gene; V was cut back by 0 bases and J by 2 bases. The CDR3 covers 16 residues. Germline loops: CDR1 LGHNA, CDR2 YNFKEQ. CDR3 residues: CASSQDQAGPYNEQFF. The CDR3 bases are TGTGCCAGCAGCCAAGACCAAGCGGGGCCCTACAATGAGCAGTTCTTC.

The rearrangement uses TRBV25-1 and TRBJ1-1; 8 nucleotides agree with TRBD1. The CDR3 has 13 amino acids. Germline-derived CDR1 and CDR2 are MGHDK and SYGVNS. The J segment lost 5 bases and the V segment lost 5 bases, leaving 4 bases of the junction unmatched. CDR3 sequence reads: CASSSRGQTEAFF. CDR3 bases: TGTGCCAGCAGTTCCAGGGGGCAGACTGAAGCTTTCTTT.

The chain employs TRBV5-1 and TRBJ1-3, with 7 nucleotides matching TRBD1. The J segment lost 0 bases and the V segment lost 5 bases, leaving 14 bases of the junction unmatched. In germline, CDR1 is SGHRS, CDR2 YFSETQ. There are 18 residues in the CDR3. The CDR3 protein is CASSNVPGQSFSGNTIYF. As DNA, the CDR3 is TGCGCCAGCAGTAACGTACCGGGACAGTCTTTCTCTGGAAACACCATATATTTT.

This chain joins TRBV7-2 and TRBJ1-1; D possibly corresponds to TRBD1 (5 bases). The germline CDR1 and CDR2 sequences are SGHTA and FQGNSA. There are 16 residues in the CDR3. The V gene lost 5 bases and the J gene lost 0 bases, with 16 bases spanning the gap. CDR3 residues: CASSQSGPRMNTEAFF. In DNA form, the CDR3 reads TGTGCCAGCAGCCAATCAGGGCCCCGGATGAACACTGAAGCTTTCTTT.

The rearrangement joins TRBV6-5 to TRBJ2-3, with 10 bases that match TRBD2. Germline loops: CDR1 MNHEY, CDR2 SVGAGI. This CDR3 has 15 amino acids. V shed 7 bases, J shed 4 bases, and the junction held 8 bases outside the gene matches. The CDR3 coding sequence is TGTGCCAGCACCCTAGCGGGAGCAGTGGCAGATACGCAGTATTTT. It codes for CASTLAGAVADTQYF.

This clone was observed a few times. The gene calls are TRBV28 and TRBJ1-1; 9 bases agree with TRBD1. V was pared by 7 bases and J by 2 bases, with 5 bases of the junction left unmatched. The germline V gene has CDR1 MDHEN and CDR2 SYDVKM. The CDR3 extends over 14 amino acids. This CDR3 reads CASTTTGGNTEAFF. For the CDR3, the DNA is TGTGCCAGCACAACTACAGGGGGCAACACTGAAGCTTTCTTT.

The chain combines TRBV7-6 with TRBJ1-3, with D tentatively TRBD1 (5 bases). The germline CDR1 and CDR2 sequences are SGHVS and FNYEAQ. Trimming pared 5 bases from V and 4 bases from J, leaving 18 bases between. The CDR3 consists of 16 residues. DNA for the CDR3: TGTGCCAGCAGCCCCCAGGCGCACAGGAAAGGAAACACCATATATTTT. Its protein product is CASSPQAHRKGNTIYF.

The rearrangement joins TRBV19 to TRBJ1-1; D may be TRBD1 (6 bases). The V end lost 8 bases, the J end lost 5 bases, and 21 bases lay between the germline ends. CDR1 and CDR2 from the germline V gene are LNHDA and SQIVND (reference sequence). CDR3 size: 15 residues. The CDR3 here is CASVNLTGLVTEAFF. The CDR3 bases are TGTGCCAGTGTTAACCTAACAGGGTTAGTAACTGAAGCTTTCTTT. Together with reference TRBV19 and TRBJ1-1, the CDR3 gives the full variable domain: DGGITQSPKYLFRKEGQNVTLSCEQNLNHDAMYWYRQDPGQGLRLIYYSQIVNDFQKGDIAEGYSVSREKKESFPLTVTSAQKNPTAFYLCASVNLTGLVTEAFFGQGTRLTVV.

This clone was detected only once. The rearrangement links TRBV7-8 to TRBJ2-7; a possible D gene is TRBD1 (5 bases). CDR3 length equals 16 residues. Trimming removed 4 bases from V and 0 bases from J, with 16 bases in between. Germline loops: CDR1 SGHVS, CDR2 FQNEAQ. The chain's CDR3 is CASSSDDRLNSYEQYF. As DNA, the CDR3 is TGTGCCAGCAGCTCAGACGACAGACTTAACTCCTACGAGCAGTACTTC.

V usage is TRBV29-1 and J usage is TRBJ2-1; no firm D call. Trimming removed 6 bases from V and 7 bases from J, with 7 bases in between. CDR1 SQVTM and CDR2 ANQGSEA come from the germline V gene. The CDR3 loop spans 10 amino acids. The CDR3, as DNA: TGCAGCGTCTATCGGAATGAGCAGTTCTTC. Translating it yields CSVYRNEQFF.

This chain uses TRBV5-4 with TRBJ2-7; 15 bases line up with TRBD2. After removal of 5 bases from V and 2 bases from J, the junction contained 8 bases not matched to a gene. Germline loops: CDR1 SGHNT, CDR2 YYREEE (reference sequence). CDR3 size: 17 residues. CDR3 protein: CASSPGLAGGGTYEQYF. The CDR3 coding sequence is TGTGCCAGCAGTCCGGGACTAGCGGGAGGCGGGACCTACGAGCAGTACTTC. Drawing the rest from reference TRBV5-4 and TRBJ2-7, the complete variable domain is ETGVTQSPTHLIKTRGQQVTLRCSSQSGHNTVSWYQQALGQGPQFIFQYYREEENGRGNFPPRFSGLQFPNYSSELNVNALELDDSALYLCASSPGLAGGGTYEQYFGPGTRLTVT.

The chain couples TRBV29-1 to TRBJ2-6; 8 bases fit TRBD1. With V trimmed by 6 bases and J by 2 bases, 3 bases remained unmatched. The germline gives CDR1 SQVTM, CDR2 ANQGSEA. The CDR3 spans 14 residues. For the CDR3, the DNA is TGCAGCGTCAAGACAGGGGCTGGGGCCAACGTCCTGACTTTC. This encodes CSVKTGAGANVLTF.

J is TRBJ2-3 and V is TRBV7-9; D may be TRBD1 (5 bases). The CDR3 sequence is 16 residues long. Trimming removed 5 bases at V and 1 base at J, with 16 bases between. In germline, CDR1 is SEHNR, CDR2 FQNEAQ (reference sequence). The CDR3 is CASSPGRPRGTDTQYF. CDR3 coding DNA: TGTGCCAGCAGCCCGGGCCGGCCCAGGGGCACAGATACGCAGTATTTT.

J is TRBJ1-4 and V is TRBV6-5; TRBD1 might be the D (5 bases). Trimming pared 7 bases from V and 8 bases from J, leaving 20 bases between. This CDR3 is 15 amino acids long. CDR1 is MNHEY and CDR2 is SVGAGI in the germline V gene. The CDR3 is CASTVPQGNGEKLFF. In DNA form, the CDR3 reads TGTGCCAGCACCGTACCTCAGGGCAACGGGGAAAAACTGTTTTTT.

V usage is TRBV6-5 and J usage is TRBJ1-6; 7 nucleotides agree with TRBD1. Germline V gives CDR1 MNHEY, CDR2 SVGAGI. The ends lost 5 bases at V and 9 bases at J; junction bases unmatched: 7. The CDR3 spans 14 residues. This CDR3 reads CASSPDRVRSPLHF. Here the CDR3 DNA reads TGTGCCAGCAGTCCCGACAGGGTACGTTCACCCCTCCACTTT.